Each of the 8 T cell receptor beta chains below was sequenced from the same sample in a study of blood T cell repertoires in COVID-19. Profiling relied on immunoSEQ multiplex PCR, and the TCRdb table lists in-frame clones only, not all of them. This table has approximately 300,000 clones, 85% appearing once. The source material was peripheral blood. The source is a woman aged 50 to 65 with active or convalescent COVID-19.

The genes are TRBV9 and TRBJ2-6; D may be TRBD1 (5 bases). The germline CDR1 and CDR2 sequences are SGDLS and YYNGEE. V lost 0 bases and J 0 bases, leaving 10 bases between the germline ends. There are 17 residues in the CDR3. CDR3 coding DNA: TGTGCCAGCAGCGTAGGGGGCCAGCTCTCTGGGGCCAACGTCCTGACTTTC. Translated, it gives CASSVGGQLSGANVLTF. The full variable domain, its missing parts supplied by reference TRBV9 and TRBJ2-6, is DSGVTQTPKHLITATGQRVTLRCSPRSGDLSVYWYQQSLDQGLQFLIQYYNGEERAKGNILERFSAQQFPDLHSELNLSSLELGDSALYFCASSVGGQLSGANVLTFGAGSRLTVL.

This clone showed up just a few times. The genes are TRBV27 and TRBJ2-2; D may be TRBD1 (7 bases). This CDR3 spans 14 amino acids. Germline lookup yields CDR1 MNHEY and CDR2 SMNVEV (reference sequence). Trimming left V 3 bases short and J 6 bases short, with 11 bases between. The CDR3 DNA sequence: TGTGCCAGCAGTTTGGAGGGGGCGCCCGGGGAGCTGTTTTTT. Encoded protein: CASSLEGAPGELFF.

The J gene is TRBJ2-5, the V gene TRBV19; 9 positions match TRBD1. Unmatched junction bases numbered 11, after V lost 5 bases and J lost 4 bases. In germline, CDR1 is LNHDA, CDR2 SQIVND (reference sequence). The CDR3 loop spans 16 amino acids. CDR3 DNA sequence: TGTGCCAGTAGTTTGATGGGACAGGGAGGGATAGAGACCCAGTACTTC. Its protein is CASSLMGQGGIETQYF.

This rearrangement joins TRBV7-2 to TRBJ2-7; D unclear. The CDR3 length is 13 residues. Germline V gene data show CDR1 as SGHTA and CDR2 as FQGNSA. The germline V and J ends were trimmed by 0 bases and 0 bases, with 3 bases remaining between them. CDR3 protein: CASSLAYSYEQYF. The CDR3 DNA sequence: TGTGCCAGCAGCTTAGCCTACTCCTACGAGCAGTACTTC.

The chain joins TRBV27 to TRBJ2-7, with D maybe TRBD1 (6 bases). Trimming cost V 5 bases and J 5 bases, with 13 bases left between them. The germline V gene encodes CDR1 MNHEY and CDR2 SMNVEV (reference sequence). The CDR3 contains 13 residues. The CDR3 protein is CASSQGHVDEQYF. The CDR3 bases are TGTGCCAGCAGTCAGGGACATGTGGACGAGCAGTACTTC.

The chain links TRBV27 to TRBJ2-1; a possible D gene is TRBD2 (5 bases). V was trimmed by 5 bases and J by 8 bases, leaving 13 bases between them. Germline-derived CDR1 and CDR2 are MNHEY and SMNVEV (reference sequence). The CDR3 covers 13 residues. The CDR3 DNA follows: TGTGCCAGCAGTCTTCGAGAGGGCGATGAGCAGTTCTTC. It encodes CASSLREGDEQFF.

This chain uses TRBV5-5 with TRBJ2-2; D gene unclear. This CDR3 is 13 amino acids long. Looked up from germline, CDR1 is SGHKS and CDR2 is YYEKEE (reference sequence). V gave up 3 bases and J gave up 7 bases, with 10 bases separating them. CDR3 sequence (DNA): TGTGCCAGCAGCTATACAGTGGTCGGGGAGCTGTTTTTT. As protein: CASSYTVVGELFF.

This clone came up once. V and J are TRBV5-6 and TRBJ2-4; no definite D call. There are 14 residues in the CDR3. V was trimmed by 2 bases and J by 1 base, leaving 7 bases between them. In germline, CDR1 is SGHDT, CDR2 YYEEEE. The CDR3 nucleotides read TGTGCCAGCAGCTTCCGAGCCGCCAAAAACATTCAGTACTTC. Translation: CASSFRAAKNIQYF.